The source of this T cell receptor beta chain is a study of blood T cell repertoires in COVID-19. About the study: T cells, B-cell-depleted T cells, or PBMCs supplied cDNA or gDNA.

This CDR3 is 16 amino acids long. After removal of 1 base from V and 1 base from J, the junction contained 6 bases not matched to a gene. Germline CDR1 reads SGHRS; CDR2 reads YFSETQ. In its sample, this clone was seen a few times. Sequencing used immunoSEQ multiplex PCR; TCRdb keeps in-frame clones, though not all of them. The sample consists of 150,000 or so clones, 75% to 90% of them appearing once. The receptor's source is a human donor with acute or convalescent COVID-19. The donor label of this sample is uncertain. The chain combines TRBV5-1 with TRBJ1-2; 8 bases map to TRBD1. What was sequenced was peripheral blood. Here the CDR3 DNA reads TGCGCCAGCAGCTTGAACAGGGGGGCCAATAACTATGGCTACACCTTC. This encodes CASSLNRGANNYGYTF.